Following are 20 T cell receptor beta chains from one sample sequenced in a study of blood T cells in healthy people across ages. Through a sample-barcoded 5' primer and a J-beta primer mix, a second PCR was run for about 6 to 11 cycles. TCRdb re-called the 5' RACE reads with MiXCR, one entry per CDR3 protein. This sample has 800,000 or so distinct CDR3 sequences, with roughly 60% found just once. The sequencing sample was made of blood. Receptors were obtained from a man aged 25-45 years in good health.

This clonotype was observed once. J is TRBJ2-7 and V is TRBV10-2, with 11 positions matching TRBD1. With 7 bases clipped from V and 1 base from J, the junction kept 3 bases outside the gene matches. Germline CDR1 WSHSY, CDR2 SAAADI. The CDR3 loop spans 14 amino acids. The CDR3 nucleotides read TGCGCCAGCAAAGGGACAGGGGGTTCCTACGAGCAGTACTTC. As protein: CASKGTGGSYEQYF.

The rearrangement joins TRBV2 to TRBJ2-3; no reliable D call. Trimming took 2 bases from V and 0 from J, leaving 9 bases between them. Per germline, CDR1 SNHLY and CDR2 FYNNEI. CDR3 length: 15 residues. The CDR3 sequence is CASSERADSTDTQYF. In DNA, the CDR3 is TGTGCCAGCAGTGAAAGGGCGGATAGCACAGATACGCAGTATTTT.

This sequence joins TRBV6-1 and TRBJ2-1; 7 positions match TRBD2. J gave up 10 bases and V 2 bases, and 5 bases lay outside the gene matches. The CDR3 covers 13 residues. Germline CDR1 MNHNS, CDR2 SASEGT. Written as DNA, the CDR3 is TGTGCCAGCAGTGAATCGAGGCGGGGGGAGCAGTTCTTC. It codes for CASSESRRGEQFF.

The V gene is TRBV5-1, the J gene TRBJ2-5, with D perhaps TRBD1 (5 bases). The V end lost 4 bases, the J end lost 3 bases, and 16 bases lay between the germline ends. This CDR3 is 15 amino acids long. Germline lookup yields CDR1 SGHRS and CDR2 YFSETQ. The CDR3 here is CASSGADAPEETQYF. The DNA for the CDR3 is TGCGCCAGCAGCGGGGCGGACGCCCCTGAAGAGACCCAGTACTTC.

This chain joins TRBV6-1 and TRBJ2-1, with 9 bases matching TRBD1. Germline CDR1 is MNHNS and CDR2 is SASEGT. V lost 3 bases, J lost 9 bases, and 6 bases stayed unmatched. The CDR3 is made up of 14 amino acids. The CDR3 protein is CASSEPGQGSEQFF. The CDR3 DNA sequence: TGTGCCAGCAGTGAGCCGGGACAGGGTTCTGAGCAGTTCTTC.

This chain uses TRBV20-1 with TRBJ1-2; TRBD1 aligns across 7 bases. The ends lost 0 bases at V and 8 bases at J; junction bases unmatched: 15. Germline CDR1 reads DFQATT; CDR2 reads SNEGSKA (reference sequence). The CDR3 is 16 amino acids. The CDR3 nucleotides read TGCAGTGCTAGAGAGGTACAGGGGATGAGGTCGGACGGCTACACCTTC. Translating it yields CSAREVQGMRSDGYTF.

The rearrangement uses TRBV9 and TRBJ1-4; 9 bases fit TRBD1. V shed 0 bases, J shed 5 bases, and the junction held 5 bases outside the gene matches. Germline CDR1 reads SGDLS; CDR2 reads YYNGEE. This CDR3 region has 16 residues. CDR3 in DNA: TGTGCCAGCAGCGTAGTGGACGGGACAGGGAATGAAAAACTGTTTTTT. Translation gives CASSVVDGTGNEKLFF.

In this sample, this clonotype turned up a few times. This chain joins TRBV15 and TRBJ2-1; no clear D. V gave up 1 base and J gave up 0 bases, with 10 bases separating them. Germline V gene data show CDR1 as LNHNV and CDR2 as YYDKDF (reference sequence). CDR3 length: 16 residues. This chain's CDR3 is CATSRAGVSSYNEQFF. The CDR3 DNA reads TGTGCCACCAGCAGAGCTGGGGTGAGCTCCTACAATGAGCAGTTCTTC.

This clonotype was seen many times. As DNA, the CDR3 is TGTGCCAGCAGCTTGACGACAGGACGTGGCTACACCTTC. This encodes CASSLTTGRGYTF. The chain recombines TRBV5-6 with TRBJ1-2; the D gene is possibly TRBD1 (6 bases). Per germline, CDR1 SGHDT and CDR2 YYEEEE. With 1 base removed from V and 7 bases from J, the gap between germline ends came to 11 bases. The CDR3 covers 13 residues.

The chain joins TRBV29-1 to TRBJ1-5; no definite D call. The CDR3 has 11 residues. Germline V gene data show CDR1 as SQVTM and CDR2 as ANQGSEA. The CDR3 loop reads CRRSAHQPQHF. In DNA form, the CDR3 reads TGCAGAAGATCGGCCCATCAGCCCCAGCATTTT.

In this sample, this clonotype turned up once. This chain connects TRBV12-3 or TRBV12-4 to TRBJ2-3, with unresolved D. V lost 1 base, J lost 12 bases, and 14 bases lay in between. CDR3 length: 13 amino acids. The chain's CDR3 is CASSLGRRYNQYF. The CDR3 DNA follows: TGTGCCAGCAGTTTAGGGAGACGGTATAACCAGTATTTT.

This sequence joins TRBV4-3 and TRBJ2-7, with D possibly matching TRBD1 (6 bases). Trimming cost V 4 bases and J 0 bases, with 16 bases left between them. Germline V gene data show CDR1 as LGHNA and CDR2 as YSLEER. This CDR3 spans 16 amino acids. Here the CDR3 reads CASSPSAQGHSYEQYF. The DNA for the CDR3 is TGCGCCAGCAGCCCCAGCGCCCAGGGACACTCCTACGAGCAGTACTTC.

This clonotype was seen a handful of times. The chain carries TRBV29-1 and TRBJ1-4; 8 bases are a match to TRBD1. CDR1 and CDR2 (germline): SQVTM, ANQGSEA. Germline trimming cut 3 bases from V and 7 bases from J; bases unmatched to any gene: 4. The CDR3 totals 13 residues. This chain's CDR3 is CSVDTGGREKLFF. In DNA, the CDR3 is TGCAGCGTTGACACAGGGGGGCGTGAAAAACTGTTTTTT.

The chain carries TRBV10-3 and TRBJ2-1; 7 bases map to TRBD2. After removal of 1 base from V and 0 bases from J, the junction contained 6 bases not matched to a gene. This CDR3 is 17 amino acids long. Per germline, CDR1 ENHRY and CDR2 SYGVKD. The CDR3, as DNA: TGTGCCATCAGTGAGTTTCAGCGGGGTAGCTCCTACAATGAGCAGTTCTTC. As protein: CAISEFQRGSSYNEQFF.

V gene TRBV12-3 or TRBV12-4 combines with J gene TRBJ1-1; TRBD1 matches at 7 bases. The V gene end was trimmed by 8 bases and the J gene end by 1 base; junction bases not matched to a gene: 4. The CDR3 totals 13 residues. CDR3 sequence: CASQGGWNTEAFF. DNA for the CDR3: TGTGCCAGCCAGGGGGGCTGGAACACTGAAGCTTTCTTT.

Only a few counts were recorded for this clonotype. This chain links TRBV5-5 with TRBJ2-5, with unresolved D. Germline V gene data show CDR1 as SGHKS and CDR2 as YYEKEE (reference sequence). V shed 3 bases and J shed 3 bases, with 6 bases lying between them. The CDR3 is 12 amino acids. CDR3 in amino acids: CASSSLEETQYF. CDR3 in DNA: TGTGCCAGCAGCTCCCTTGAAGAGACCCAGTACTTC.

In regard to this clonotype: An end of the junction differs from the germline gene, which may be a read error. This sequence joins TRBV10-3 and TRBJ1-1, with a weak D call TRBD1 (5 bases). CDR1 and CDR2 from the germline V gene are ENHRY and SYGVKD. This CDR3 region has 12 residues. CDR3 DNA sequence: TGTGCCATAAGTGGGGGGAGTTCTGAAGCTTTCTTT. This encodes CAISGGSSEAFF.

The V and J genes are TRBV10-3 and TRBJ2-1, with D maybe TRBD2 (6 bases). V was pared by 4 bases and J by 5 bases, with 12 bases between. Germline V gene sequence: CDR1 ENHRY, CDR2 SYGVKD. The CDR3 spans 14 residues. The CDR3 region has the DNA TGTGCCATCAGTGTCGGGACTCAAAACAATGAGCAGTTCTTC. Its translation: CAISVGTQNNEQFF.

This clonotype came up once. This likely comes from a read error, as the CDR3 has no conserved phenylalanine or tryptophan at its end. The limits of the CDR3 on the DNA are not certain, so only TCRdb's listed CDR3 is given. The CDR3 is CSASTGRGYGYTFGS. J is TRBJ2-1 and V is TRBV20-1; the D call TRBD1 from the table was never checked on the DNA. The germline V gene encodes CDR1 DFQATT and CDR2 SNEGSKA (reference sequence). Both ends counted, the CDR3 spans 15 residues.

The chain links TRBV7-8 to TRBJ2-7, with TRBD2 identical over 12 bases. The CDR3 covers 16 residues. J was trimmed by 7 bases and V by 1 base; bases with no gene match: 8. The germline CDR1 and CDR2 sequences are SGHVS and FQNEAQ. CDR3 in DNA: TGTGCCAGCAGCTTAGTAGGACTAGCGGGGTTGAAGGAGCAGTACTTC. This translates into CASSLVGLAGLKEQYF.